This T cell receptor beta chain was sequenced in a study of T cell repertoires in cytomegalovirus infection. Study in general: Recently identified HLA-C-restricted CMV epitopes were among the peptides used. Public TCR beta signature analysis indicated the presence of both CMV infection and matching HLA type. Study conclusions and caveats: Predominance within the ex vivo response was attributable to HLA-C-restricted CMV-specific TCR beta clonotypes. Of the TCR beta families, the public ones yielded a cumulative frequency that identified carriers of CMV plus the relevant HLA.

The table lists this clonotype with many counts. Its antigen is not known. Germline assignment: CDR1 MNHEY and CDR2 SVGAGI. The CDR3 length is 13 residues. V dropped 0 bases and J dropped 4 bases, with 7 bases sitting between them. TCRdb fed the reads into MiXCR, producing one record per CDR3 protein. The table lists 150,000 or so distinct CDR3 sequences, about 20% of them singletons. Sequences were derived from CD8+ T cells from cultured PBMCs, sampled from culture after CMV antigen stimulation. This receptor was taken from a human donor in good health (CMV status not recorded). Some clones in this sample may be carry-over from other donors' samples. This chain uses TRBV6-5 with TRBJ2-7; D might be TRBD1 or TRBD2, each matching 5 bases. This chain's CDR3 is CASSYSGDYEQYF. CDR3 sequence (DNA): TGTGCCAGCAGTTACTCGGGGGATTACGAGCAGTACTTC.